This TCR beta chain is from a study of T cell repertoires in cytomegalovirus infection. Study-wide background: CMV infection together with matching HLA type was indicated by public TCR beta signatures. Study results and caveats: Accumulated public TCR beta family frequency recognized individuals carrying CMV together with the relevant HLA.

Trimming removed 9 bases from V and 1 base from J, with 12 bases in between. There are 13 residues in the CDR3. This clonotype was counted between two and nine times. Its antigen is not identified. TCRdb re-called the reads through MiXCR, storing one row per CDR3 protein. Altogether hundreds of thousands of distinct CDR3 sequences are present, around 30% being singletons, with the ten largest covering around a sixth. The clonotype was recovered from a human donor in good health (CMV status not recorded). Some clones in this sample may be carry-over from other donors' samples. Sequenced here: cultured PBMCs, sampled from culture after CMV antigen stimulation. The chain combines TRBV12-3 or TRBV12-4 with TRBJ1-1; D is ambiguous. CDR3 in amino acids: CASATVPNTEAFF. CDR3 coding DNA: TGTGCCAGTGCAACAGTGCCGAACACTGAAGCTTTCTTT.